The sample holds a few counts of the clone carrying this T cell receptor beta chain. Its antigen is as yet unknown. This entry is derived from a study of beta chain features in type 1 diabetes. General study points: Type 1 diabetes patients had moderately but significantly shorter TCRB CDR3s in all four CD4+ subsets. For patients, the naive, central memory and Treg TCRB repertoires appeared more alike than for healthy donors. Cells with high TCR expression could be over-represented by cDNA sequencing.

CD45RO/CCR7/CD25/CD127/CD95/CD27 staining was used to isolate CD4+ naive, central memory, regulatory and stem cell-like memory cells by sorting. Every sorted population was more than 95% pure. The sequenced template was cDNA made from the entire isolated RNA. The assay was immunoSEQ multiplex PCR, and TCRdb's table has in-frame clones only and misses some. The sample holds just under 150,000 clones; about 13% are singletons and the top ten take under 1.5%. The sequenced material came from central memory CD4+ T cells from blood. This clonotype originated in a man aged 18 to 29 with type 1 diabetes.

The CDR3 protein is CASSQNGRGKETQYF. DNA of the CDR3: TGTGCCAGCAGCCAAAATGGCAGGGGGAAAGAGACCCAGTACTTC. This chain links TRBV14 with TRBJ2-5; 7 bases map to TRBD1. After removal of 2 bases from V and 3 bases from J, the junction contained 6 bases not matched to a gene. This CDR3 spans 15 amino acids. Germline CDR1 reads SGHDN; CDR2 reads FVKESK.